These 8 T cell receptor beta chains came from one sample sequenced in a study of blood T cells in healthy people across ages. Sample-barcoded 5' priming and a J-beta primer mix drove a second PCR of 7 to 11 cycles. TCRdb reprocessed the 5' RACE reads with MiXCR, giving one entry per CDR3 protein. The sample holds approximately 1.5 million distinct CDR3 sequences, 34% seen once. Material for sequencing was blood. The source is a woman in her thirties in good health.

This clonotype has a count of ten or more. The V call is TRBV4-1, the J call TRBJ2-5, with TRBD2 matching 11 bases. The germline V gene encodes CDR1 MGHRA and CDR2 YSYEKL. This CDR3 is built from 15 residues. The trim removed 5 bases at V and 5 bases at J, leaving 7 bases unmatched. The CDR3 nucleotides read TGCGCCAGCAGCGACACTAGCGGGGGTCGTGAGACCCAGTACTTC. It codes for CASSDTSGGRETQYF.

This sequence joins TRBV29-1 and TRBJ2-7; TRBD2 matches 7 bases. V gave up 6 bases and J gave up 3 bases; unmatched junction bases: 8. Germline CDR1 is SQVTM and CDR2 is ANQGSEA. The CDR3 is made up of 13 amino acids. The CDR3 bases are TGCAGCGTCGGGACTATGAGGGGCTACGAGCAGTACTTC. The encoded protein is CSVGTMRGYEQYF.

The chain couples TRBV12-3 or TRBV12-4 to TRBJ2-1; TRBD2 agrees at 16 bases. Trimming cost V 5 bases and J 4 bases; bases outside gene matches: 11. The CDR3 has 19 residues. The CDR3 sequence is CASSPTGTSGRAGYNEQFF. DNA for the CDR3: TGTGCCAGCAGTCCAACAGGGACTAGCGGGAGGGCCGGATACAATGAGCAGTTCTTC.

This clonotype was found a few times. The chain employs TRBV6-5 and TRBJ2-1; D remains unclear. Germline V gives CDR1 MNHEY, CDR2 SVGAGI. The CDR3 covers 12 residues. The V gene lost 5 bases and the J gene lost 9 bases, with 11 bases spanning the gap. The CDR3 nucleotides are TGTGCCAGCAGTCGGTACTATGGTGAGCAGTTCTTC. This encodes CASSRYYGEQFF.

The V call is TRBV5-1, the J call TRBJ2-1, with D possibly matching TRBD2 (6 bases). Germline CDR1 SGHRS, CDR2 YFSETQ. CDR3 length equals 14 residues. Between the trimmed V and J ends, which lost 0 bases and 10 bases, there was a span of 14 bases. Written as DNA, the CDR3 is TGCGCCAGCAGCTTGGTCCGGGACTCTAAAGAGCAGTTCTTC. Translating gives CASSLVRDSKEQFF.

This clonotype was seen only a few times. The chain couples TRBV9 to TRBJ2-3, with TRBD2 as a possible D gene (7 bases). CDR1 and CDR2 (germline): SGDLS, YYNGEE. CDR3 length equals 18 residues. Trimming removed 0 bases from V and 3 bases from J, with 20 bases in between. The CDR3 is CASSVEGGGGRSTDTQYF. The CDR3 DNA follows: TGTGCCAGCAGCGTAGAAGGTGGGGGGGGCAGGTCGACAGATACGCAGTATTTT.

The table lists this clonotype with a count of one. The chain uses TRBV3-1 and TRBJ1-2; D remains ambiguous. V was pared by 4 bases and J by 3 bases, with 15 bases between. This CDR3 is built from 15 residues. Per the germline V gene, CDR1 is LGHDT and CDR2 is YNNKEL (reference sequence). CDR3 sequence reads: CASSRDQTRYYGYTF. The CDR3, as DNA: TGTGCCAGCAGCCGAGATCAGACAAGGTACTATGGCTACACCTTC.

This clonotype has only a few counts. The chain employs TRBV12-3 or TRBV12-4 and TRBJ2-7; TRBD1 agrees at 8 bases. V lost 2 bases and J lost 2; bases outside the gene matches: 11. CDR3 size: 17 residues. CDR3: CASSLMPRTGITYEQYF. The CDR3 bases are TGTGCCAGCAGTTTAATGCCCCGGACAGGGATAACCTACGAGCAGTACTTC.